A single sample is the source of the 13 T cell receptor beta chains below, sequenced in a study of shared clonotypes between healthy human individuals. Repertoires were generated with immunoSEQ multiplex PCR, while TCRdb's copy carries only in-frame clones and drops some. Found here are 2 million to 2.5 million clones, around 92% of them singletons; the top ten hold 0.3% to 0.45%. Sequencing was carried out using naive CD4+ T cells from PBMCs. The subset is: CD45RA+ positively selected. The receptors derive from a young man in good health. Some clones in this sample may be carry-over from other donors' samples.

This chain uses TRBV28 with TRBJ2-1; D remains unclear. The CDR3 spans 15 residues. Germline V gene sequence: CDR1 MDHEN, CDR2 SYDVKM. V was pared by 6 bases and J by 4 bases, with 16 bases between. CDR3 amino acids: CASSLASMGYNEQFF. CDR3 in DNA: TGTGCCAGCAGCCTGGCCTCTATGGGGTACAATGAGCAGTTCTTC.

The J gene is TRBJ1-2, the V gene TRBV6-1; D call uncertain. The V end lost 4 bases, the J end lost 8 bases, and 11 bases lay between the germline ends. The CDR3 covers 12 residues. Germline assignment: CDR1 MNHNS and CDR2 SASEGT. As DNA, the CDR3 is TGTGCCAGCAGTGCGGCCACTTGGGGCTACACCTTC. Residues: CASSAATWGYTF.

This clone has just one count. This rearrangement joins TRBV5-4 to TRBJ2-1, with D tentatively TRBD2 (5 bases). The length of the CDR3 is 13 residues. V lost 4 bases, J lost 8 bases, and 13 bases lay in between. Germline CDR1 reads SGHNT; CDR2 reads YYREEE (reference sequence). The CDR3 nucleotides are TGTGCCAGCAGCGACGAATCTAGCTATGAGCAGTTCTTC. This gives the protein CASSDESSYEQFF.

V usage is TRBV30 and J usage is TRBJ2-2, with 8 nucleotides matching TRBD1. Germline loops: CDR1 GTSNPN, CDR2 SVGIG (reference sequence). The CDR3 spans 14 residues. The ends lost 3 bases at V and 4 bases at J; junction bases unmatched: 4. The CDR3 loop reads CAWRRDRRTGELFF. The CDR3 DNA sequence: TGTGCCTGGAGACGGGACAGGCGCACCGGGGAGCTGTTTTTT. The complete variable domain, with remaining parts taken from reference TRBV30 and TRBJ2-2, reads SQTIHQWPATLVQPVGSPLSLECTVEGTSNPNLYWYRQAAGRGLQLLFYSVGIGQISSEVPQNLSASRPQDRQFILSSKKLLLSDSGFYLCAWRRDRRTGELFFGEGSRLTVL.

The CDR3 DNA is TGTGCCAGCAGGGTAACCCACGAGCAGTACTTC. Amino acid sequence: CASRVTHEQYF. This chain links TRBV28 with TRBJ2-7; D uncertain. Per the germline V gene, CDR1 is MDHEN and CDR2 is SYDVKM. This CDR3 has 11 amino acids. V gave up 6 bases and J gave up 5 bases, with 8 bases separating them.

The sample holds one count of this clone. V usage is TRBV7-8 and J usage is TRBJ2-7; TRBD1 matches 10 bases. The V gene's germline CDR1 is SGHVS and CDR2 FQNEAQ. CDR3 length: 15 amino acids. Trimming removed 5 bases from V and 3 bases from J; junction bases left unmatched: 7. CDR3 sequence: CASSSRDRGRYEQYF. CDR3 nucleotides: TGTGCCAGCAGCAGCCGGGACAGGGGCCGCTACGAGCAGTACTTC.

CDR3 residues: CASSLMRQSSYNEQFF. The DNA of the CDR3 is TGTGCCAGCAGCTTAATGAGGCAAAGCTCCTACAATGAGCAGTTCTTC. V usage is TRBV7-3 and J usage is TRBJ2-1; D not resolved. The ends were cut back, 1 base at V and 0 bases at J, with 10 bases in the middle. This CDR3 region has 16 residues. Germline CDR1 SGHTA, CDR2 FQGTGA.

The chain uses TRBV30 and TRBJ1-4; D gene unclear. Germline assignment: CDR1 GTSNPN and CDR2 SVGIG (reference sequence). Between the trimmed V and J ends, which lost 3 bases and 5 bases, there was a span of 13 bases. This CDR3 has 14 residues. CDR3 coding DNA: TGTGCCTGGAGCGGTAACCCCCAGAATGAAAAACTGTTTTTT. It codes for CAWSGNPQNEKLFF.

This chain uses TRBV5-6 with TRBJ1-4; D unclear. This CDR3 is built from 15 residues. V shed 1 base and J shed 3 bases, with 10 bases lying between them. CDR1 SGHDT and CDR2 YYEEEE come from the germline V gene. The CDR3 sequence is CASSLSGRSNEKLFF. In nucleotides, the CDR3 is TGTGCCAGCAGCTTGTCGGGCCGGTCTAATGAAAAACTGTTTTTT.

Notes on this clone: Other nucleotide sequences from this sample produce the same CDR3. V and J are TRBV9 and TRBJ2-1; TRBD2 matches at 8 bases. The ends lost 2 bases at V and 0 bases at J; junction bases unmatched: 1. This CDR3 contains 15 residues. Germline V gene lookup returns CDR1 SGDLS and CDR2 YYNGEE. This CDR3 is CASSVSGSSYNEQFF. Here the CDR3 DNA reads TGTGCCAGCAGCGTGAGCGGGAGCTCCTACAATGAGCAGTTCTTC.

The CDR3 loop reads CASSHSSGLSSGANVLTF. CDR3 DNA sequence: TGTGCCAGCAGCCACTCTTCGGGACTTAGCTCTGGGGCCAACGTCCTGACTTTC. The rearrangement joins TRBV7-2 to TRBJ2-6; the D gene is possibly TRBD2 (6 bases). Germline CDR1 is SGHTA and CDR2 is FQGNSA. The CDR3 covers 18 residues. V dropped 5 bases and J dropped 0 bases, with 17 bases sitting between them.

This clone was found once. The chain combines TRBV15 with TRBJ2-4, with 9 nucleotides matching TRBD1. V lost 5 bases to trimming and J lost 7 bases; unmatched junction nucleotides: 21. CDR3 length equals 19 residues. Germline lookup yields CDR1 LNHNV and CDR2 YYDKDF (reference sequence). The CDR3 region is CATSAPPAQGARIGNIQYF. The CDR3 nucleotides read TGTGCCACCAGCGCACCCCCGGCACAGGGGGCGCGGATTGGGAACATTCAGTACTTC.

The chain couples TRBV5-4 to TRBJ2-2; 14 positions match TRBD2. The CDR3 runs to 18 residues. V dropped 0 bases and J dropped 5; count of bases not matched to a gene: 6. Germline V gene data show CDR1 as SGHNT and CDR2 as YYREEE (reference sequence). The CDR3, as DNA: TGTGCCAGCAGCTTGGGGGGACTAGCGGGAGTTTCTACCGGGGAGCTGTTTTTT. The encoded protein is CASSLGGLAGVSTGELFF.